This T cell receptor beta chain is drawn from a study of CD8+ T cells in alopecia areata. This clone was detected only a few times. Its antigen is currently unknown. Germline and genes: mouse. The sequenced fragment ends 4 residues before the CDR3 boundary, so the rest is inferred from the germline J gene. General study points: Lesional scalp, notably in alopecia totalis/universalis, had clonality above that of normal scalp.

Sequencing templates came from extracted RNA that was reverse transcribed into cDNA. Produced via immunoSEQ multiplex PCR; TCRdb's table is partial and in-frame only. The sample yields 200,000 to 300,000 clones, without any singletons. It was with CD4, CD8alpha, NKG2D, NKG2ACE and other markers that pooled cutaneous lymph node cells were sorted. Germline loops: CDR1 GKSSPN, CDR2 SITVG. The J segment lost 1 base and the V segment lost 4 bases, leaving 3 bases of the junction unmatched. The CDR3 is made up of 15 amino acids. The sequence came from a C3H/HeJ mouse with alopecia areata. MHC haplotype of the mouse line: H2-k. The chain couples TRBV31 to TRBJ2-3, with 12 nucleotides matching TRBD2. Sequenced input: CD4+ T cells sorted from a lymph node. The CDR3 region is CAWTRDWGGAETLYF. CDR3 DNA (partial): TGTGCCTGGACCCGGGACTGGGGGGGTGCAGAA. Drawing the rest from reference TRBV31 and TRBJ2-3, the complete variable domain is AQTIHQWPVAEIKAVGSPLSLGCTIKGKSSPNLYWYWQATGGTLQQLFYSITVGQVESVVQLNLSASRPKDDQFILSTEKLLLSHSGFYLCAWTRDWGGAETLYFGSGTRLTVL.